These 27 T cell receptor beta chains originate from one sample sequenced in a study of blood T cell repertoires in COVID-19. The data were produced by immunoSEQ multiplex PCR, yet TCRdb's version contains in-frame clones alone and is incomplete. The sample records about 230,000 clones, approximately 87% being singletons. The sample consisted of PBMCs or T cells enriched from blood (not recorded which). These receptors all come from a woman between 45 and 60 years old in a cohort exposed to, infected with or recovered from COVID-19 (not recorded which).

The V and J genes are TRBV6-5 and TRBJ1-5; D unresolved. Between the trimmed V and J ends, which lost 3 bases and 6 bases, there was a span of 12 bases. The germline gives CDR1 MNHEY, CDR2 SVGAGI. There are 14 residues in the CDR3. The CDR3 spells CASSYREEVQPQHF. The CDR3 coding sequence is TGTGCCAGCAGTTATCGGGAGGAGGTTCAGCCCCAGCATTTT.

This clone was observed a single time. The V call is TRBV3-1 (or the pseudogene TRBV3-2), the J call TRBJ1-5, with D perhaps TRBD1 (6 bases). Germline CDR1 reads LGHDT; CDR2 reads YNNKEL (reference sequence). The ends were cut back, 4 bases at V and 0 bases at J, with 16 bases in the middle. The CDR3 consists of 17 residues. CDR3 in DNA: TGTGCCAGCAGCCGAAATCTCAGGGGTTTTAGCAATCAGCCCCAGCATTTT. Residues: CASSRNLRGFSNQPQHF.

The J gene is TRBJ2-7, the V gene TRBV6-6; tentative D call: TRBD2 (6 bases). V was trimmed by 10 bases and J by 0 bases, leaving 16 bases between them. The germline gives CDR1 MNHNY, CDR2 SVGAGI (reference sequence). This CDR3 has 14 residues. The chain's CDR3 is CATGWGDLSYEQYF. CDR3 coding DNA: TGTGCCACCGGGTGGGGGGACCTCTCCTACGAGCAGTACTTC.

The V and J genes are TRBV2 and TRBJ2-3, with 8 bases matching TRBD2. CDR3 size: 16 residues. V shed 4 bases, J shed 6 bases, and the junction held 12 bases outside the gene matches. CDR1 and CDR2 (germline): SNHLY, FYNNEI. CDR3 amino acids: CASSVSGVAGTDTQYF. In DNA form, the CDR3 reads TGTGCCAGCAGTGTTAGTGGGGTAGCGGGGACCGATACGCAGTATTTT. Full variable domain (remainder filled in from reference TRBV2 and TRBJ2-3): EPEVTQTPSHQVTQMGQEVILRCVPISNHLYFYWYRQILGQKVEFLVSFYNNEISEKSEIFDDQFSVERPDGSNFTLKIRSTKLEDSAMYFCASSVSGVAGTDTQYFGPGTRLTVL.

The CDR3 sequence: CASSERGSGNTIYF. CDR3 sequence (DNA): TGTGCCAGCAGTGAAAGGGGTTCGGGAAACACCATATATTTT. This chain uses TRBV2 with TRBJ1-3, with TRBD1 as a possible D gene (5 bases). Trimming stripped 2 bases from V and 4 bases from J, with 9 bases between. This CDR3 comprises 14 residues. CDR1 is SNHLY, CDR2 FYNNEI, per germline.

The genes are TRBV3-1 (or the pseudogene TRBV3-2) and TRBJ2-1; TRBD2 agrees at 7 bases. After removal of 3 bases from V and 7 bases from J, the junction contained 9 bases not matched to a gene. Germline lookup yields CDR1 LGHDT and CDR2 YNNKEL (reference sequence). The CDR3 sequence is 15 residues long. The CDR3 loop is CASSHGGGALNEQFF. The CDR3 nucleotides are TGTGCCAGCAGCCATGGCGGGGGAGCTTTGAATGAGCAGTTCTTC.

CDR3 nucleotides: TGTGCCAGAAGCAACCGGGACAGGGCATCCTACGAGCAGTACTTC. It encodes CARSNRDRASYEQYF. The chain uses TRBV5-3 and TRBJ2-7, with 9 bases that match TRBD1. TRBV5-3 qualifies as an ORF whose function is uncertain. V gave up 4 bases and J gave up 1 base; unmatched junction bases: 6. The CDR3 totals 15 residues.

The gene calls are TRBV4-2 and TRBJ1-1; no reliable D call. V was shortened by 1 base and J by 0 bases, with 12 bases between the two germline ends. This CDR3 region has 16 residues. Germline V gives CDR1 LGHNA, CDR2 YNFKEQ. The CDR3 spells CASSQVSGGMNTEAFF. The CDR3 region has the DNA TGTGCCAGCAGCCAAGTAAGCGGAGGGATGAACACTGAAGCTTTCTTT.

The chain combines TRBV18 with TRBJ1-2; no reliable D call. The V gene lost 3 bases and the J gene lost 6 bases, with 17 bases spanning the gap. Germline V gene data show CDR1 as KGHSH and CDR2 as LQKENI. The CDR3 is 15 amino acids. The CDR3 DNA is TGTGCCAGCTCACCCGGACGTCCCAAGGAGGATGGCTACACCTTC. Its translation: CASSPGRPKEDGYTF.

The chain uses TRBV6-5 and TRBJ1-2; weak D call: TRBD1 (5 bases). Germline CDR1 is MNHEY and CDR2 is SVGAGI. The CDR3 has 13 amino acids. The CDR3 DNA sequence: TGTGCTATTAAAGGACAAGGTGACTATGGCTACACCTTC. As protein: CAIKGQGDYGYTF.

This chain joins TRBV2 and TRBJ1-5; 9 bases agree with TRBD1. The CDR3 totals 17 residues. V shed 6 bases, J shed 7 bases, and the junction held 16 bases outside the gene matches. Germline values: CDR1 SNHLY, CDR2 FYNNEI. The CDR3, as DNA: TGTGCCAGCAGCGTTCCCGAGGGGACAGGGATATGGCAGCCCCAGCATTTT. Translation gives CASSVPEGTGIWQPQHF.

This rearrangement joins TRBV20-1 to TRBJ1-2; no definite D call. CDR1 DFQATT and CDR2 SNEGSKA come from the germline V gene (reference sequence). CDR3 length equals 11 residues. V gave up 7 bases and J gave up 4 bases, with 10 bases separating them. DNA of the CDR3: TGCAGTGTTTATAGAACCTATGGCTACACCTTC. Its protein is CSVYRTYGYTF.

The chain has TRBV4-3 and TRBJ1-4; D is perhaps TRBD1 (5 bases). Germline assignment: CDR1 LGHNA and CDR2 YSLEER. This CDR3 region has 15 residues. With 3 bases removed from V and 3 bases from J, the gap between germline ends came to 11 bases. CDR3 sequence: CASSQRDGPNEKLFF. As DNA, the CDR3 is TGCGCCAGCAGCCAGCGGGACGGCCCTAATGAAAAACTGTTTTTT.

This chain connects TRBV7-2 to TRBJ1-6; D is uncertain. From germline, CDR1 is SGHTA and CDR2 FQGNSA. The CDR3 has 16 residues. Trimming took 1 base from V and 4 from J, leaving 11 bases between them. The CDR3 DNA follows: TGTGCCAGCAGCTTAGTGCAGGCGCCTTATAATTCACCCCTCCACTTT. Translating gives CASSLVQAPYNSPLHF.

The rearrangement uses TRBV6-2 or TRBV6-3 and TRBJ1-5; 7 bases agree with TRBD1. The CDR3 extends over 14 amino acids. The germline gives CDR1 MNHEY, CDR2 SVGEGT. The V segment lost 2 bases and the J segment 7 bases; nucleotides outside the gene matches: 5. The CDR3 nucleotides read TGTGCCAGCAGTTACGGGACAGTCATCCAGCCCCAGCATTTT. This gives the protein CASSYGTVIQPQHF.

The chain recombines TRBV20-1 with TRBJ1-1; D unresolved. Germline CDR1 is DFQATT and CDR2 is SNEGSKA (reference sequence). The CDR3 covers 10 residues. V lost 7 bases, J lost 7 bases, and 10 bases lay in between. The CDR3 spells CSVQTGEAFF. CDR3 coding DNA: TGCAGTGTTCAAACTGGTGAAGCTTTCTTT.

V usage is TRBV29-1 and J usage is TRBJ2-3; 12 bases fit TRBD2. Germline-derived CDR1 and CDR2 are SQVTM and ANQGSEA. CDR3 size: 14 residues. J lost 1 base, V lost 7 bases, and 3 bases had no gene match. This CDR3 reads CSGRTSGGTDTQYF. The CDR3 nucleotides are TGCAGCGGGCGGACTAGCGGGGGCACAGATACGCAGTATTTT.

This clone was recorded only once. Other DNA variants within this sample encode the same CDR3. The chain joins TRBV11-3 to TRBJ2-3, with 7 positions matching TRBD1. CDR1 and CDR2 from the germline V gene are SGHNT and YENEEA. The CDR3 extends over 13 amino acids. The trim removed 5 bases at V and 4 bases at J, leaving 3 bases unmatched. The CDR3: CASSLQGADTQYF. DNA of the CDR3: TGTGCCAGCAGCCTTCAGGGGGCAGATACGCAGTATTTT.

This sequence joins TRBV11-3 and TRBJ2-5; possibly TRBD1 for D (6 bases). The CDR3 has 13 amino acids. Trimming cost V 9 bases and J 6 bases, with 17 bases left between them. Germline V gene data show CDR1 as SGHNT and CDR2 as YENEEA. The DNA of the CDR3 is TGTGCCAGGTTCCACAGGGTTCGCCAGACCCAGTACTTC. Its protein is CARFHRVRQTQYF.

The V and J genes are TRBV4-1 and TRBJ1-6; D gene uncertain. CDR3 size: 14 residues. CDR1 and CDR2 (germline): MGHRA, YSYEKL. Between the trimmed V and J ends, which lost 0 bases and 8 bases, there was a span of 8 bases. In DNA, the CDR3 is TGCGCCAGCAGCCAAGAGCTCCGGGATTCACCCCTCCACTTT. Encoded protein: CASSQELRDSPLHF.

The chain joins TRBV18 to TRBJ2-7; TRBD2 matches at 15 bases. From germline, CDR1 is KGHSH and CDR2 LQKENI. The CDR3 has 17 residues. Losses at the gene ends were 3 bases for V and 3 bases for J; bases not matched to a gene: 6. The CDR3: CASSPRGLAGGNYEQYF. The CDR3 nucleotides are TGTGCCAGCTCACCGCGCGGACTAGCGGGGGGGAACTACGAGCAGTACTTC.

This CDR3 is CASSYLAGGGETQYF. The CDR3 nucleotides read TGTGCCAGCAGTTACCTAGCGGGGGGAGGGGAGACCCAGTACTTC. The rearrangement uses TRBV6-5 and TRBJ2-5, with TRBD2 matching 11 bases. Trimming took 2 bases from V and 5 from J; bases not matched to a gene: 4. CDR3 size: 15 residues. CDR1 MNHEY and CDR2 SVGAGI come from the germline V gene.

This clone has at least ten counts. The V and J genes are TRBV6-4 and TRBJ2-3, with TRBD1 matching 7 bases. Germline V gene sequence: CDR1 MRHNA, CDR2 SNTAGT. V trimming: 4 bases; J trimming: 0 bases; junction bases outside the gene matches: 4. This CDR3 spans 15 amino acids. The CDR3 protein is CASSVSGGSTDTQYF. CDR3 DNA sequence: TGTGCCAGCAGTGTCTCAGGGGGAAGCACAGATACGCAGTATTTT.

The chain carries TRBV2 and TRBJ1-2, with 9 bases lining up with TRBD1. V lost 6 bases and J lost 0; bases outside the gene matches: 11. This CDR3 is built from 17 residues. The germline CDR1 and CDR2 sequences are SNHLY and FYNNEI. CDR3 sequence: CASRTGGRGRPNYGYTF. CDR3 bases: TGTGCCAGCAGAACAGGGGGCCGCGGGAGGCCTAACTATGGCTACACCTTC.

The chain recombines TRBV6-2 or TRBV6-3 with TRBJ2-3; 7 bases are a match to TRBD2. The CDR3 runs 18 residues. The germline V gene encodes CDR1 MNHEY and CDR2 SVGEGT. Losses at the gene ends were 2 bases for V and 0 bases for J; bases not matched to a gene: 11. The CDR3 loop is CASSYNVGSGESTDTQYF. CDR3 bases: TGTGCCAGCAGTTACAACGTGGGAAGCGGGGAGAGCACAGATACGCAGTATTTT.

The CDR3 sequence is CASRPAAPMNTEAFF. Written as DNA, the CDR3 is TGCGCCAGCAGACCTGCGGCGCCGATGAACACTGAAGCTTTCTTT. This chain connects TRBV5-1 to TRBJ1-1; D remains unclear. The CDR3 sequence is 15 residues long. Between the trimmed V and J ends, which lost 5 bases and 0 bases, there was a span of 14 bases. The germline gives CDR1 SGHRS, CDR2 YFSETQ.

The chain recombines TRBV23-1 with TRBJ1-5; D is uncertain. TRBV23-1 is an ORF for which the function is uncertain. This CDR3 has 15 residues. The V end lost 2 bases, the J end lost 5 bases, and 13 bases lay between the germline ends. The CDR3: CASSQSKGVHQPQHF. The CDR3 DNA reads as TGCGCCAGCAGTCAAAGCAAGGGAGTTCATCAGCCCCAGCATTTT.